These T cell receptor beta chains were read from a single sample in a study of T-cell reconstitution after alpha-beta-depleted transplantation in children. TCRdb reanalysed the PCR reads using MiXCR and keeps one entry per CDR3 protein. The sample has about 500,000 distinct CDR3 sequences; about 31% are singletons. This specimen consisted of PBMCs from the stem cell graft donor, obtained from the stem cell graft. These receptors were collected from a human donor who donated a stem cell graft to a child with aplastic anemia. CDR3s include the opening cysteine and the closing phenylalanine or tryptophan. The D gene is left open where the match is weak. Clone size is stated in some rows and not others, as once, few, many or a class when expanded.

CASFIPGKNTEAFF	TGTGCCAGTTTTATCCCGGGGAAGAACACTGAAGCTTTCTTT	NA	TRBV19	TRBJ1-1	NA
CAWSSNDPSYNEQFF	TGTGCCTGGAGCTCAAATGACCCTTCCTACAATGAGCAGTTCTTC	NA	TRBV30	TRBJ2-1	NA
CASRWAGPNQPQHF	TGTGCCAGCCGTTGGGCAGGACCTAATCAGCCCCAGCATTTT	NA	TRBV28	TRBJ1-5	few
CASSLDESKNIQYF	TGTGCCAGCAGCTTGGATGAGAGCAAAAACATTCAGTACTTC	NA	TRBV12-3/TRBV12-4	TRBJ2-4	NA
CASSFLANQETQYF	TGTGCCAGCAGCTTCTTGGCAAACCAAGAGACCCAGTACTTC	NA	TRBV7-9	TRBJ2-5	NA
CASSFWAASSYNEQFF	TGTGCCAGCAGTTTCTGGGCGGCCAGCTCCTACAATGAGCAGTTCTTC	NA	TRBV12-3/TRBV12-4	TRBJ2-1	NA
CATSDPGQGPRDSYNEQFF	TGTGCCACCAGTGATCCGGGACAGGGCCCTAGGGACTCCTACAATGAGCAGTTCTTC	TRBD1	TRBV24-1	TRBJ2-1	few
CASSAFYSGRDRNEQFF	TGTGCCAGCAGTGCATTTTATAGCGGGAGAGATCGCAATGAGCAGTTCTTC	TRBD2	TRBV28	TRBJ2-1	NA
CSVDDTGLAGEETQYF	TGCAGCGTTGATGATACCGGACTAGCGGGAGAAGAGACCCAGTACTTC	TRBD2	TRBV29-1	TRBJ2-5	NA
CASSFISGTGGYVGELFF	TGTGCCAGCAGCTTTATCTCCGGGACAGGGGGCTATGTCGGGGAGCTGTTTTTT	TRBD1	TRBV11-2	TRBJ2-2	NA
CASSLWTGAGEKLFF	TGTGCCAGCAGCTTATGGACAGGGGCCGGAGAAAAACTGTTTTTT	TRBD1	TRBV7-2	TRBJ1-4	few
CASSRSTYNTEAFF	TGTGCCAGCAGTCGATCCACCTATAACACTGAAGCTTTCTTT	NA	TRBV6-1	TRBJ1-1	NA
CSVEDPGTTSPGELFF	TGCAGCGTTGAAGACCCTGGGACTACCTCGCCCGGGGAGCTGTTTTTT	TRBD2	TRBV29-1	TRBJ2-2	few
CASSFGGDSYNEQFF	TGTGCCAGCAGCTTCGGCGGGGACTCCTACAATGAGCAGTTCTTC	NA	TRBV11-3	TRBJ2-1	NA
CSAINGDSYEQYF	TGCAGTGCTATCAACGGGGACTCCTACGAGCAGTACTTC	NA	TRBV20-1	TRBJ2-7	NA
CASSPRGQGYNEQFF	TGTGCCAGCTCACCACGGGGACAGGGCTACAATGAGCAGTTCTTC	TRBD1	TRBV18	TRBJ2-1	NA
CSINSRVDRNGYTF	TGCAGCATAAATTCCAGGGTGGACAGGAATGGCTACACCTTC	TRBD1	TRBV29-1	TRBJ1-2	NA
CSARGTPVNWNEQFF	TGCAGTGCTAGGGGGACACCCGTAAACTGGAATGAGCAGTTCTTC	NA	TRBV20-1	TRBJ2-1	NA
CATSRDWAGVGNEQFF	TGTGCCACCAGCAGAGATTGGGCGGGAGTTGGCAATGAGCAGTTCTTC	TRBD2	TRBV15	TRBJ2-1	NA
CASSLTGGLNEQFF	TGTGCCAGCAGTTTGACAGGGGGTCTAAATGAGCAGTTCTTC	TRBD1	TRBV12-3/TRBV12-4	TRBJ2-1	once
CASRPDRGRSDTQYF	TGTGCCAGCAGACCTGACAGGGGGCGGTCGGATACGCAGTATTTT	TRBD1	TRBV12-3/TRBV12-4	TRBJ2-3	NA
CSARSFQVRQGPNTGELFF	TGCAGTGCTAGATCATTTCAAGTCCGACAGGGTCCGAACACCGGGGAGCTGTTTTTT	TRBD1	TRBV20-1	TRBJ2-2	NA
CASSTSMDSGNTIYF	TGTGCCAGCAGCACGTCGATGGACTCTGGAAACACCATATATTTT	NA	TRBV7-8	TRBJ1-3	few
CASSIGDRGNTEAFF	TGTGCCAGTAGTATAGGTGACAGGGGGAACACTGAAGCTTTCTTT	TRBD1	TRBV19	TRBJ1-1	NA
CASSLYGGPTYEQYF	TGTGCCAGCAGCTTGTACGGGGGACCTACCTACGAGCAGTACTTC	NA	TRBV5-8	TRBJ2-7	few
CASSSLQTGQLRGTEAFF	TGTGCCAGCAGTTCCCTACAGACAGGGCAGCTAAGGGGCACTGAAGCTTTCTTT	TRBD1	TRBV27	TRBJ1-1	NA
CASSPSGRVLDEQFF	TGTGCCAGCAGTCCTAGCGGGAGGGTTCTCGATGAGCAGTTCTTC	TRBD2	TRBV12-3/TRBV12-4	TRBJ2-1	NA
CASSLEFNQPQHF	TGTGCCAGCAGCCTTGAGTTCAATCAGCCCCAGCATTTT	NA	TRBV6-1	TRBJ1-5	few